Shown below are 18 T cell receptor beta chains from a single sample sequenced in a study of CD8 T cells in ankylosing spondylitis. Study conclusions and caveats: There was a TCR beta motif, made of fewer than 10 highly homologous variants, that appeared characteristic of ankylosing spondylitis blood.

The antigens for these receptors are not known. Each CDR3 protein is one row after TCRdb ran MiXCR on the 5' RACE reads. The data contain hundreds of thousands of distinct CDR3 sequences, 17% of them seen just once; the ten biggest clones take up approximately 0.97%. Material: blood, either unsorted or a sorted T cell fraction (not recorded which). These receptors all come from a male donor with ankylosing spondylitis.

CDR3 sequence: CSVGSLRGAFF. Here the CDR3 DNA reads TGCAGCGTCGGGAGCCTCAGGGGAGCTTTCTTT. The chain recombines TRBV29-1 with TRBJ1-1; a weak D match, TRBD1 (6 bases). Deletions cut 6 bases from V and 10 bases from J, with 15 bases between. CDR3 length: 11 amino acids. Germline values: CDR1 SQVTM, CDR2 ANQGSEA. Complete variable domain (other parts from reference TRBV29-1 and TRBJ1-1): SAVISQKPSRDICQRGTSLTIQCQVDSQVTMMFWYRQQPGQSLTLIATANQGSEATYESGFVIDKFPISRPNLTFSTLTVSNMSPEDSSIYLCSVGSLRGAFFGQGTRLTVV.

The sample holds a few counts of this clonotype. The rearrangement uses TRBV5-1 and TRBJ1-1; 12 bases are a match to TRBD1. Germline lookup yields CDR1 SGHRS and CDR2 YFSETQ. V was clipped by 0 bases and J by 8 bases; unmatched bases: 8. The CDR3 is 16 residues long. This CDR3 is CASSLDGTGGRREAFF. The CDR3 DNA follows: TGCGCCAGCAGCTTGGACGGGACAGGGGGCCGAAGAGAAGCTTTCTTT.

This chain connects TRBV5-1 to TRBJ2-3; no clear D gene. CDR3 size: 14 residues. Germline-derived CDR1 and CDR2 are SGHRS and YFSETQ. Trimming cost V 4 bases and J 4 bases, with 13 bases left between them. The CDR3 spells CASSPDGYPDTQYF. For the CDR3, the DNA is TGCGCCAGCAGCCCGGACGGATATCCAGATACGCAGTATTTT.

V is TRBV30 and J is TRBJ2-3; 10 bases match TRBD2. The V gene end was trimmed by 0 bases and the J gene end by 3 bases; junction bases not matched to a gene: 9. The CDR3 covers 17 residues. Germline-derived CDR1 and CDR2 are GTSNPN and SVGIG (reference sequence). CDR3 sequence (DNA): TGTGCCTGGAGTGTACTGCGGACTAGCGGAGCGACAGATACGCAGTATTTT. This gives the protein CAWSVLRTSGATDTQYF.

This clonotype was recorded once. V and J are TRBV6-1 and TRBJ2-6; a possible D gene is TRBD2 (5 bases). V dropped 7 bases and J dropped 0 bases, with 10 bases sitting between them. CDR3 length: 15 amino acids. Germline V lookup: CDR1 MNHNS, CDR2 SASEGT. The CDR3 here is CASILGGSGANVLTF. CDR3 bases: TGTGCCAGCATCCTCGGAGGCTCTGGGGCCAACGTCCTGACTTTC.

In this sample, this clonotype turned up a few times. J is TRBJ2-7 and V is TRBV7-2, with D unclear. The V gene's germline CDR1 is SGHTA and CDR2 FQGNSA. The CDR3 totals 15 residues. V dropped 1 base and J dropped 0 bases, with 10 bases sitting between them. Here the CDR3 reads CASSLDRVNSYEQYF. The DNA for the CDR3 is TGTGCCAGCAGCTTAGATAGGGTTAACTCCTACGAGCAGTACTTC.

This rearrangement joins TRBV28 to TRBJ2-2, with 7 bases matching TRBD1. V shed 6 bases, J shed 0 bases, and the junction held 13 bases outside the gene matches. The CDR3 loop spans 18 amino acids. Germline V lookup: CDR1 MDHEN, CDR2 SYDVKM. CDR3 coding DNA: TGTGCCAGCAGCCAAAACCCAGGGGGACGCGCGAACACCGGGGAGCTGTTTTTT. It specifies CASSQNPGGRANTGELFF.

The rearrangement links TRBV7-9 to TRBJ1-1; D call uncertain. Germline CDR1 reads SEHNR; CDR2 reads FQNEAQ (reference sequence). This CDR3 is 12 amino acids long. The V end was cut by 3 bases, the J end by 12 bases, with 14 bases between. The CDR3 is CASSFLGGGTFF. In nucleotides, the CDR3 is TGTGCCAGCAGCTTTTTAGGCGGAGGGACTTTCTTT.

J is TRBJ1-2 and V is TRBV12-3 or TRBV12-4; the match to TRBD1 covers 10 bases. The CDR3 covers 13 residues. V was clipped by 6 bases and J by 8 bases; unmatched bases: 6. CDR3 coding DNA: TGTGCCAGCAGCCCAGGACAGGGGGAGGGCTACACCTTC. The encoded protein is CASSPGQGEGYTF.

In this sample, this clonotype turned up a few times. The V call is TRBV12-3 or TRBV12-4, the J call TRBJ2-3, with TRBD2 identical over 10 bases. The ends lost 6 bases at V and 4 bases at J; junction bases unmatched: 4. This CDR3 contains 14 residues. CDR3 nucleotide sequence: TGTGCCAGCAGGAAAGCGGGAGGGTCAGATACGCAGTATTTT. The encoded protein is CASRKAGGSDTQYF.

The gene calls are TRBV16 and TRBJ1-5; no clear D gene. Germline V gives CDR1 KGHSY, CDR2 FQNENV. Trimming removed 5 bases at V and 2 bases at J, with 10 bases between. CDR3 size: 14 residues. The CDR3 bases are TGTGCCAGCAGCTCTAAATGGGGCAATCAGCCCCAGCATTTT. Translation: CASSSKWGNQPQHF.

In its sample, this clonotype was seen a few times. The chain carries TRBV2 and TRBJ2-7; 12 positions agree with TRBD2. There are 16 residues in the CDR3. Germline CDR1 and CDR2: SNHLY and FYNNEI. With 0 bases clipped from V and 4 bases from J, the junction kept 4 bases outside the gene matches. The DNA for the CDR3 is TGTGCCAGCAGTGAAGCCGAGACTAGCGGGAGATACGAGCAGTACTTC. Translation: CASSEAETSGRYEQYF.

As DNA, the CDR3 is TGCGCCAGCAGCCAGGATCCCGGGGGAGCCGAACCCTACGAGCAGTACTTC. Its translation is CASSQDPGGAEPYEQYF. The genes are TRBV4-1 and TRBJ2-7; perhaps TRBD2 as D (6 bases). The germline V gene encodes CDR1 MGHRA and CDR2 YSYEKL. This CDR3 has 17 amino acids. Trimming took off 3 bases at V and 2 bases at J, with 20 bases between the two ends.

This clonotype was counted a few times. CDR3 sequence (DNA): TGCAGTGCTAGTTCCGGACGTGAGCAGTTCTTC. As protein: CSASSGREQFF. V is TRBV20-1 and J is TRBJ2-1; D gene ambiguous. The CDR3 spans 11 residues. Germline CDR1 reads DFQATT; CDR2 reads SNEGSKA (reference sequence). V lost 3 bases and J lost 9, with 9 bases in between.

The V call is TRBV6-1, the J call TRBJ2-1; D is perhaps TRBD2 (5 bases). The CDR3 has 12 residues. V shed 6 bases and J shed 10 bases, with 13 bases lying between them. The germline V gene encodes CDR1 MNHNS and CDR2 SASEGT. The CDR3 region is CASSEGFTEQFF. Written as DNA, the CDR3 is TGTGCCAGCAGCGAGGGCTTTACCGAGCAGTTCTTC.

The CDR3 spells CASSEAGGFYGYTF. Written as DNA, the CDR3 is TGTGCCAGCAGTGAAGCCGGGGGGTTCTATGGCTACACCTTC. J is TRBJ1-2 and V is TRBV6-1, with a weak D call TRBD1 (5 bases). CDR3 length equals 14 residues. V gave up 0 bases and J gave up 4 bases, with 9 bases separating them. Germline CDR1 MNHNS, CDR2 SASEGT.

This clonotype has ten or more counts. The V gene is TRBV5-1, the J gene TRBJ2-3; D is undetermined. Between the trimmed V and J ends, which lost 1 base and 2 bases, there was a span of 14 bases. The CDR3 extends over 16 amino acids. The germline gives CDR1 SGHRS, CDR2 YFSETQ. CDR3 region: CASSLNGRSSTDTQYF. The CDR3 DNA is TGCGCCAGCAGCTTGAATGGCAGGTCCTCCACAGATACGCAGTATTTT.

This chain uses TRBV20-1 with TRBJ1-1, with D maybe TRBD1 (6 bases). The V end was cut by 5 bases, the J end by 0 bases, with 10 bases between. The CDR3 spans 13 residues. Germline CDR1 DFQATT, CDR2 SNEGSKA (reference sequence). CDR3 bases: TGCAGTGCTTCCGGGACAATGAACACTGAAGCTTTCTTT. This gives the protein CSASGTMNTEAFF.